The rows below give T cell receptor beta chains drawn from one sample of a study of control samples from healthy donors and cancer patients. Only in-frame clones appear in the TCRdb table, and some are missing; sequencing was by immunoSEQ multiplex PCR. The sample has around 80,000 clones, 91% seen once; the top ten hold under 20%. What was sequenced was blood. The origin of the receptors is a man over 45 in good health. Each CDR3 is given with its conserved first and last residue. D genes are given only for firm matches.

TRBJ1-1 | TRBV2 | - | TGTGCCAGCAGAGTAAGAGTTAACGCTGAAGCTTTCTTT | CASRVRVNAEAFF
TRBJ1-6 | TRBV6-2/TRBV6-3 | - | TGTGCCAGCAGTTACCAGGGGTCCTATAATTCACCCCTCCACTTT | CASSYQGSYNSPLHF
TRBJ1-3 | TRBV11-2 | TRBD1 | TGTGCCAGCAGCTTACGCACAGGGGCAGGAAACACCATATATTTT | CASSLRTGAGNTIYF
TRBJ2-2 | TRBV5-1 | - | TGCGCCAGCACCCTGGGGCGAACTCGGGAGCTGTTTTTT | CASTLGRTRELFF
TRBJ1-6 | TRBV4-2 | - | TGTGCCAGCAGCCAAGATGAGGGTTCACCCCTCCACTTT | CASSQDEGSPLHF
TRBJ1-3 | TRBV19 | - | TGTGCCAGTAGTATAGAGCCGGGACCGGGAAACACCATATATTTT | CASSIEPGPGNTIYF
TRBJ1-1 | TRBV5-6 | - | TGTGCCAGCAGATATAGGGACGGGGACACTGAAGCTTTCTTT | CASRYRDGDTEAFF
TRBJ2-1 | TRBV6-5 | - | TGTGCCAGCAGTCCTCAGTTAAGCTCCTACAATGAGCAGTTCTTC | CASSPQLSSYNEQFF
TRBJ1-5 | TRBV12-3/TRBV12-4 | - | TGTGCCAGCAGTTTTACCAGGGACCAGCCCCAGCATTTT | CASSFTRDQPQHF
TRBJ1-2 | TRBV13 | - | TGTGCCAGCAGCTTAGGCTACAGGGACTATGGCTACACCTTC | CASSLGYRDYGYTF
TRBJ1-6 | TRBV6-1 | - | TGTGCCAGCAGTGAAAGGACGCCTGGCAGGAATTCACCCCTCCACTTT | CASSERTPGRNSPLHF
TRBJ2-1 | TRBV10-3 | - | TGTGCCATCAGTGAGTCCGGGGTTGAGAGTGAGCAGTTCTTC | CAISESGVESEQFF
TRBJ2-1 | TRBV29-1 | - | TGCAGCGTTGAGAGGCCTAGGAGGTACAATGAGCAGTTCTTC | CSVERPRRYNEQFF
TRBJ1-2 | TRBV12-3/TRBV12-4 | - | TGTGCCAGCAGTTTAAGACTGAACTATGGCTACACCTTC | CASSLRLNYGYTF
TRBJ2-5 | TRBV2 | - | TGTGCCAGCAGGGATGGGACTGTTCAAGAGACCCAGTACTTC | CASRDGTVQETQYF
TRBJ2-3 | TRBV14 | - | TGTGCCAGCAGCCAAACGAGTAGGACGCAGTATTTT | CASSQTSRTQYF
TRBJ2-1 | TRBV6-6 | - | TGTGCCAGCAGTCACAACAGGTTGCGCAATGAGCAGTTCTTC | CASSHNRLRNEQFF
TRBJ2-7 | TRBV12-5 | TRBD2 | TGTGCTAGTGGTTTGGCTGTGACCGGCTGGGGGGGCTACGAGCAGTACTTC | CASGLAVTGWGGYEQYF
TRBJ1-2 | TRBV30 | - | TGTGCCTGGAGTGTACGCCTCCTCAGCCCTATTGATGGCTACACCTTC | CAWSVRLLSPIDGYTF
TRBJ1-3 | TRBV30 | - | TGTGCCTGGGGTGACTCTGGAAACACCATATATTTT | CAWGDSGNTIYF
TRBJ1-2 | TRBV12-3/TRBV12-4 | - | TGTGCCAGCAGTTTACAGGGTGGCTACACCTTC | CASSLQGGYTF
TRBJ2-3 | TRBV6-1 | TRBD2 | TGTGCCAGCAGTGAAGTGGCGGGGGGTACGGATACGCAGTATTTT | CASSEVAGGTDTQYF
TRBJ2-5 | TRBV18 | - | TGTGCCAGCTCACCAGTCCCCCAGGTTGAGACCCAGTACTTC | CASSPVPQVETQYF
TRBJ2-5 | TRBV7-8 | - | TGTGCCAGCAGCTTTACAGGACCTCCAGGGGGAGGGGAGACCCAGTACTTC | CASSFTGPPGGGETQYF